This T cell receptor beta chain comes out of a study of blood T cell repertoires in COVID-19. Across the whole study: COVID-19 samples collected from the United States, Italy and Spain covered acute and convalescent phases. In each case, the material was cDNA or gDNA derived from T cells, B-cell-depleted T cells, or PBMCs.

Participants were placed into cohorts based on the clinical history they reported. Resolution of symptoms, clearance, or two negative PCRs was present in recovered Cohort 3 donors. This CDR3 has 16 amino acids. Germline V gene data show CDR1 as SGHTS and CDR2 as YDEGEE. Trimming at V came to 1 base and at J to 4 bases, leaving 8 bases not matched to a gene. Produced via immunoSEQ multiplex PCR; TCRdb's table is partial and in-frame only. The table includes more than 450,000 clones, about 90% detected once. The gene calls are TRBV5-8 and TRBJ2-5; 9 nucleotides agree with TRBD2. The sample was PBMCs or T cells enriched from blood (not recorded which). The sequence derives from a woman younger than 35 who had recovered from COVID-19. The CDR3 coding sequence is TGTGCCAGCAGCTTGAAGAGCGGGGGGAGTGGAGAGACCCAGTACTTC. Amino acids: CASSLKSGGSGETQYF.